The 5 T cell receptor beta chains reported below all come from one sample, sequenced in a study of cytomegalovirus exposure and HLA in healthy donors. The study ran its PCR with 60 Vbeta and 13 Jbeta primers. Libraries were prepared by immunoSEQ multiplex PCR; TCRdb keeps only in-frame clonotypes and omits some of them. Seen here are around 110,000 clones, 75% observed once, and the top ten hold around 2.6%. The sample taken for sequencing was PBMCs. These receptors were collected from a male donor in good health and CMV-seropositive.

This rearrangement joins TRBV4-3 to TRBJ2-2, with 11 nucleotides matching TRBD2. The CDR3 totals 16 residues. The V gene end was trimmed by 0 bases and the J gene end by 5 bases; junction bases not matched to a gene: 2. Germline CDR1 and CDR2: LGHNA and YSLEER. The CDR3 region is CASSQELAGVTGELFF. The CDR3 nucleotides are TGCGCCAGCAGCCAAGAACTAGCGGGAGTGACCGGGGAGCTGTTTTTT.

There are a few counts of this clone. The chain uses TRBV7-3 and TRBJ1-3, with D unresolved. This CDR3 region has 15 residues. Germline-derived CDR1 and CDR2 are SGHTA and FQGTGA. Trimming left V 0 bases short and J 0 bases short, with 6 bases between. The CDR3 nucleotides are TGTGCCAGCAGCTTAACTGGTAGCTCTGGAAACACCATATATTTT. Protein sequence: CASSLTGSSGNTIYF. Full variable domain (outside the CDR3, taken from reference TRBV7-3 and TRBJ1-3): GAGVSQTPSNKVTEKGKYVELRCDPISGHTALYWYRQSLGQGPEFLIYFQGTGAADDSGLPNDRFFAVRPEGSVSTLKIQRTERGDSAVYLCASSLTGSSGNTIYFGEGSWLTVV.

This sequence joins TRBV18 and TRBJ2-5; D remains unclear. Per the germline V gene, CDR1 is KGHSH and CDR2 is LQKENI. The CDR3 has 12 amino acids. V was clipped by 6 bases and J by 8 bases, with 13 bases between them. For the CDR3, the DNA is TGTGCCAGCTCCCCAAGTCGGAGTACCCAGTACTTC. Its translation: CASSPSRSTQYF.

There are a few counts of this clone. The chain combines TRBV30 with TRBJ2-7; 7 bases fit TRBD2. The CDR3 is 15 amino acids. CDR1 GTSNPN and CDR2 SVGIG come from the germline V gene (reference sequence). V lost 3 bases, J lost 3 bases, and 11 bases stayed unmatched. The CDR3 here is CAWRGKASGYYEQYF. CDR3 DNA sequence: TGTGCCTGGAGGGGAAAGGCTAGCGGTTACTACGAGCAGTACTTC.

The V and J genes are TRBV6-6 and TRBJ2-5, with unresolved D. This CDR3 is 13 amino acids long. The germline V gene encodes CDR1 MNHNY and CDR2 SVGAGI (reference sequence). Between the trimmed V and J ends, which lost 5 bases and 2 bases, there was a span of 9 bases. The CDR3 protein is CASSPLPQETQYF. CDR3 bases: TGTGCCAGCAGTCCTCTTCCGCAAGAGACCCAGTACTTC.